What follows describes a single T cell receptor (beta chain). Generated by immunoSEQ multiplex PCR, the TCRdb table keeps only in-frame clones and is missing some. The sample lists under 300,000 clones, about nine tenths occurring once. The sample belongs to a study of blood T cell repertoires in COVID-19. The V segment lost 4 bases and the J segment 4 bases; nucleotides outside the gene matches: 15. Germline loops: CDR1 GTSNPN, CDR2 SVGIG (reference sequence). This CDR3 has 16 amino acids. Everyone who took part was 18 to 89 years old, and they came from over 20 US areas. Participants' reported clinical history set cohort assignment. Recovered participants had two consecutive negative NP/OP PCR tests, healthcare professional clearance, or symptom resolution.

The sequenced sample was PBMCs or T cells enriched from blood (not recorded which). The receptor's source is a man younger than 35 who had recovered from COVID-19. The V gene is TRBV30, the J gene TRBJ1-2; 7 bases map to TRBD1. CDR3 sequence (DNA): TGTGCCTGGACCCCCGGAGGGCGCAGGGGGTCCTATGGCTACACCTTC. Its translation: CAWTPGGRRGSYGYTF.